Following are 5 T cell receptor beta chains from one sample sequenced in a study of blood T cell repertoires in COVID-19. Generated by immunoSEQ multiplex PCR, the TCRdb table keeps only in-frame clones and is missing some. The repertoire consists of more than 300,000 clones, with roughly 92% occurring once and the leading ten covering around 0.86%. The specimen was PBMCs or T cells enriched from blood (not recorded which). These receptors originate from a woman between 40 and 55 years old who had been exposed to COVID-19.

The genes are TRBV15 and TRBJ1-2, with a tentative D call TRBD1 (6 bases). Germline V gene lookup returns CDR1 LNHNV and CDR2 YYDKDF (reference sequence). The CDR3 has 13 residues. Between the trimmed V and J ends, which lost 5 bases and 7 bases, there was a span of 14 bases. The CDR3 region has the DNA TGTGCCACCAGCCGTGTAGGCAGGGGTGGCTACACCTTC. Translation gives CATSRVGRGGYTF.

Concerning this clone itself: The sample has other DNA sequences that encode this CDR3 too. The J gene is TRBJ2-7, the V gene TRBV12-3 or TRBV12-4; TRBD1 is a possible D gene (6 bases). The CDR3 is made up of 13 amino acids. The V and J ends lost 6 bases and 3 bases respectively, with 12 bases between them. The DNA of the CDR3 is TGTGCCAGCAGCCCCGGACAGATCTACGAGCAGTACTTC. Residues: CASSPGQIYEQYF.

V usage is TRBV12-3 or TRBV12-4 and J usage is TRBJ2-7; D is undetermined. The V end was cut by 7 bases, the J end by 5 bases, with 15 bases between. CDR3 length: 13 residues. The CDR3 nucleotides are TGTGCCAGCAACGAGAACCGAGGTGACGAGCAGTACTTC. Its protein is CASNENRGDEQYF.

V usage is TRBV24-1 and J usage is TRBJ2-1; 10 nucleotides match TRBD2. Germline-derived CDR1 and CDR2 are KGHDR and SFDVKD. The CDR3 runs 16 residues. V was pared by 3 bases and J by 4 bases, with 5 bases of the junction left unmatched. The CDR3 DNA sequence: TGTGCCACCAGTGATGCTGGACTAGCGGCGTACAATGAGCAGTTCTTC. As protein: CATSDAGLAAYNEQFF.

In DNA form, the CDR3 reads TGTGCCAGCAGCTTGGGGGAGCCCAACTATGGCTACACCTTC. Protein product: CASSLGEPNYGYTF. J is TRBJ1-2 and V is TRBV5-5; D gene uncertain. Trimming removed 0 bases at V and 2 bases at J, with 8 bases between. The CDR3 is 14 residues long. Germline V gives CDR1 SGHKS, CDR2 YYEKEE (reference sequence).